This entry concerns a single T cell receptor beta chain. Per the original methods: Estimation of nucleated cell counts relied on the amplification of reference gene primers. The assay was immunoSEQ multiplex PCR, and TCRdb's table has in-frame clones only and misses some. V and J calls and clone size are copied from that table; D and trimming were computed from the DNA. The data contain 150,000 to 200,000 clones, about 88% of them singletons. The sample is drawn from a study of blood T cell repertoires in COVID-19. Turning to the study itself: Samples taken during acute and convalescent COVID-19 were collected in the United States, Italy and Spain.

The CDR3 length is 20 residues. Germline V lookup: CDR1 LGHNT, CDR2 FRNRAP. The ends lost 1 base at V and 1 base at J; junction bases unmatched: 14. J is TRBJ2-3 and V is TRBV12-5, with 10 nucleotides matching TRBD1. The source material was peripheral blood. The TCR was taken from a man in his late teens or twenties with acute or convalescent COVID-19. CDR3 region: CASGLGPGQGHRGGTDTQYF. As DNA, the CDR3 is TGTGCTAGTGGTTTGGGCCCGGGACAGGGGCATCGGGGGGGCACAGATACGCAGTATTTT.